A selection of T cell receptor beta chains follows, all from one sample in a study of control samples from healthy donors and cancer patients. Sequenced by immunoSEQ multiplex PCR; TCRdb stores in-frame clones only, minus some. The table records approximately 160,000 clones, 85% to 95% of them present only once. Sequencing was done on a sample of blood. The receptor set was obtained from a woman under 30 in good health. Both conserved end residues are part of each CDR3. A D gene is named only where the DNA matches it firmly. Expanded clones are given a class, and other clones once, few, many or no size at all.

V	size	J	D	CDR3	DNA
TRBV5-5	-	TRBJ2-1	TRBD2	CASSKRLAGMNEQFF	TGTGCCAGCTCCAAAAGACTAGCGGGAATGAATGAGCAGTTCTTC
TRBV28	once	TRBJ1-4	TRBD1	CASSTSWTGDQNEKLFF	TGTGCCAGCAGTACCTCATGGACAGGGGACCAAAATGAAAAACTGTTTTTT
TRBV9	once	TRBJ2-1	-	CASSVGGATEQFF	TGTGCCAGCAGCGTAGGCGGTGCTACTGAGCAGTTCTTC
TRBV21-1	-	TRBJ1-2	-	CASIPTGADHGYTF	TGTGCCAGCATACCAACAGGGGCCGACCATGGCTACACCTTC
TRBV28	-	TRBJ2-5	-	CASSLIGETQYF	TGTGCCAGCTCTCTAATCGGGGAGACCCAGTACTTC
TRBV6-5	-	TRBJ1-3	-	CASSRPGNTIYF	TGTGCCAGCAGTCGTCCTGGAAACACCATATATTTT
TRBV10-2	-	TRBJ2-5	-	CASRLSLGGEGETQYF	TGCGCCAGCCGACTTTCTTTGGGGGGAGAGGGAGAGACCCAGTACTTC
TRBV6-5	-	TRBJ2-5	-	CASSYSPLRGTQYF	TGTGCCAGCAGTTACTCCCCACTTCGGGGCACCCAGTACTTC
TRBV4-2	-	TRBJ1-6	-	CASSPHSGRLNSPLHF	TGTGCCAGCAGCCCCCACAGCGGGAGGCTTAATTCACCCCTCCACTTT
TRBV27	-	TRBJ1-3	-	CASSTGPSGNTIYF	TGTGCCAGCAGCACAGGGCCCTCTGGAAACACCATATATTTT
TRBV24-1	-	TRBJ1-1	-	CATRPAGVRTEAFF	TGTGCCACCAGACCCGCGGGGGTGAGGACTGAAGCTTTCTTT
TRBV19	-	TRBJ1-2	-	CASSGRDLRDTF	TGTGCCAGTAGTGGTAGGGACCTCAGGGACACCTTC
TRBV9	once	TRBJ1-1	-	CASSVDGGKGTEAFF	TGTGCCAGCAGCGTAGATGGGGGGAAGGGCACTGAAGCTTTCTTT
TRBV12-3/TRBV12-4	-	TRBJ1-1	-	CASSFKSGLEAFF	TGTGCCAGCAGTTTTAAATCGGGCCTCGAAGCTTTCTTT
TRBV5-1	-	TRBJ2-1	-	CASSLGFNEQFF	TGCGCCAGCAGCTTGGGATTCAATGAGCAGTTCTTC
TRBV12-5	once	TRBJ1-3	TRBD1	CASVTGTGLGNTIYF	TGTGCTAGTGTCACCGGGACAGGGTTAGGAAACACCATATATTTT
TRBV12-3/TRBV12-4	-	TRBJ2-4	-	CASWGLEGIQYF	TGTGCCAGCTGGGGGCTAGAGGGCATTCAGTACTTC
TRBV5-4	-	TRBJ2-7	-	CASSWGDPGRGSYEQYF	TGTGCCAGCAGCTGGGGGGACCCGGGACGAGGATCCTACGAGCAGTACTTC
TRBV7-9	-	TRBJ2-7	-	CASSLASGGTSYEQYF	TGTGCCAGCAGCTTAGCGAGCGGAGGGACTTCCTACGAGCAGTACTTC
TRBV5-1	-	TRBJ2-6	-	CASSLVGGGRLSGANVLTF	TGCGCCAGCAGCTTGGTTGGCGGGGGCCGACTCTCTGGGGCCAACGTCCTGACTTTC
TRBV10-3	-	TRBJ1-1	-	CAISDERTEAFF	TGTGCCATCAGTGACGAGCGTACTGAAGCTTTCTTT
TRBV19	-	TRBJ1-5	-	CASKHLRDQPQHF	TGTGCCAGTAAGCACCTCCGAGATCAGCCCCAGCATTTT
TRBV7-9	-	TRBJ2-5	TRBD2	CASSLPAGLLETQYF	TGTGCCAGCAGCTTACCAGCGGGGCTTCTTGAGACCCAGTACTTC
TRBV2	-	TRBJ1-1	-	CASSEQGVTEAFF	TGTGCCAGCAGTGAACAGGGAGTCACTGAAGCTTTCTTT
TRBV2	-	TRBJ1-4	-	CASTLQRGAGEKLFF	TGTGCCAGCACCCTTCAGCGAGGGGCCGGGGAAAAACTGTTTTTT
TRBV7-3	once	TRBJ2-5	-	CASSLSGGSETQYF	TGTGCCAGCAGCCTAAGTGGGGGCAGTGAGACCCAGTACTTC
TRBV3-1/TRBV3-2	-	TRBJ1-1	-	CASSPLTGEFITEAFF	TGTGCCAGCAGCCCCCTAACAGGTGAATTTATCACTGAAGCTTTCTTT
TRBV7-2	once	TRBJ2-5	TRBD2	CASSIIAGRAETQYF	TGTGCCAGCAGCATTATAGCGGGACGGGCAGAGACCCAGTACTTC
TRBV10-3	-	TRBJ2-7	-	CAISNRDTRAYEQYF	TGTGCCATCAGTAACCGGGACACCCGAGCCTACGAGCAGTACTTC
TRBV7-2	-	TRBJ1-5	-	CASSFLNQPQHF	TGTGCCAGCAGCTTCCTTAATCAGCCCCAGCATTTT
TRBV4-1	-	TRBJ2-3	TRBD2	CASSQDAAGVQDTQYF	TGCGCCAGCAGCCAAGATGCGGCGGGAGTGCAAGATACGCAGTATTTT
TRBV7-8	-	TRBJ2-3	TRBD1	CASSRQGFTDTQYF	TGTGCCAGCAGCCGACAGGGTTTCACAGATACGCAGTATTTT
TRBV6-1	-	TRBJ2-1	-	CASSEALYDEQFF	TGTGCCAGCAGTGAAGCGCTATATGATGAGCAGTTCTTC
TRBV10-3	-	TRBJ1-1	-	CAISDQYGDLAFF	TGTGCCATCAGCGATCAATACGGGGACCTAGCTTTCTTT
TRBV11-2	-	TRBJ1-2	-	CASSLAGWDSLLGYTF	TGTGCCAGCAGCTTAGCGGGCTGGGATTCCCTCCTTGGCTACACCTTC
TRBV5-1	-	TRBJ1-3	TRBD1	CASSLTGQGRNTIYF	TGCGCCAGCAGCTTGACGGGACAGGGGAGAAACACCATATATTTT
TRBV25-1	-	TRBJ1-1	-	CASSVGTEAFF	TGTGCCAGCAGTGTAGGCACTGAAGCTTTCTTT
TRBV7-9	-	TRBJ2-7	TRBD1	CASTTGVREQYF	TGTGCCAGCACCACAGGGGTGAGAGAGCAGTACTTC
TRBV21-1	-	TRBJ1-5	-	CASSNGGRRGHSNQPQHF	TGTGCCAGCAGCAATGGGGGGCGTAGGGGCCATAGCAATCAGCCCCAGCATTTT